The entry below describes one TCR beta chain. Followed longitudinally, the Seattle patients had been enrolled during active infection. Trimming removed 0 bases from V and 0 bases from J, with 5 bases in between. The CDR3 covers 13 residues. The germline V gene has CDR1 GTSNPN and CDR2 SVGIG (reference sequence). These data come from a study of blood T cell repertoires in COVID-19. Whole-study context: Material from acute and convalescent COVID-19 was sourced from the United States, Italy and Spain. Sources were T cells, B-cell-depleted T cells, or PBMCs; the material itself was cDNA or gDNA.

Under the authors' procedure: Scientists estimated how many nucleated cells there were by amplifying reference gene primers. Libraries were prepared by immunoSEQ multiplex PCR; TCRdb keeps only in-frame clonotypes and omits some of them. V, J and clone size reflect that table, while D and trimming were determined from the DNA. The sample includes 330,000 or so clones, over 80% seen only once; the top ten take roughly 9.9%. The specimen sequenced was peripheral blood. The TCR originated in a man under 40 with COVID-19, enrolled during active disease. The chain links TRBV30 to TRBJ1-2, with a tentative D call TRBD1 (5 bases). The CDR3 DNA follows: TGTGCCTGGAGTGTGGGGCCTAACTATGGCTACACCTTC. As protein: CAWSVGPNYGYTF.